This entry describes one T cell receptor beta chain. The antigen is unknown. A much larger clone is a single base away; this may be a read error. This sample was taken from a study of CD8+CD57+ T cells in acquired aplastic anemia. About the study: The sorted CD4+ and CD8+ cells yielded an average about 3.5 ug of DNA.

Genomic DNA constituted the template upon which TCR beta VDJ and CDR3 profiling was performed. TCRdb reprocessed the reads with MiXCR, giving one entry per CDR3 protein. In the table there are about 190,000 distinct CDR3 sequences, around 59% of which are singletons. Study observations and caveats: Significance was not reached for CD8+ Simpson's diversity between patients and controls.

Source material: sorted CD4+, CD8+, or CD8+CD57+ T cells (not recorded which) from PBMCs. This receptor was identified in a human donor in good health, serving as a control.

CDR3 sequence reads: CASRYGTANTGELFF. In DNA form, the CDR3 reads TGTGCCAGCAGATACGGGACAGCGAACACCGGGGAGCTGTTTTTT. The chain recombines TRBV12-3 or TRBV12-4 with TRBJ2-2; 7 bases line up with TRBD1. The CDR3 covers 15 residues. V lost 6 bases, J lost 0 bases, and 4 bases stayed unmatched.